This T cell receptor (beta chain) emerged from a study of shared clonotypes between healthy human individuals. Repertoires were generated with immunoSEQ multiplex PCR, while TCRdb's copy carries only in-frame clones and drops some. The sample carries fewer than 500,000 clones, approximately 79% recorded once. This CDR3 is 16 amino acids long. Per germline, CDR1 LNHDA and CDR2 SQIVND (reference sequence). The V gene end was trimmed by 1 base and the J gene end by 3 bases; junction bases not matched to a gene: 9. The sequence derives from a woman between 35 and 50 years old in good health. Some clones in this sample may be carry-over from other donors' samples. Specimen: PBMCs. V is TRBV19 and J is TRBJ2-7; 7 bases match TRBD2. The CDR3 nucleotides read TGTGCCAGTAGTATAGCTAGCGGCGGTGGGGGCTACGAGCAGTACTTC. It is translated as CASSIASGGGGYEQYF.